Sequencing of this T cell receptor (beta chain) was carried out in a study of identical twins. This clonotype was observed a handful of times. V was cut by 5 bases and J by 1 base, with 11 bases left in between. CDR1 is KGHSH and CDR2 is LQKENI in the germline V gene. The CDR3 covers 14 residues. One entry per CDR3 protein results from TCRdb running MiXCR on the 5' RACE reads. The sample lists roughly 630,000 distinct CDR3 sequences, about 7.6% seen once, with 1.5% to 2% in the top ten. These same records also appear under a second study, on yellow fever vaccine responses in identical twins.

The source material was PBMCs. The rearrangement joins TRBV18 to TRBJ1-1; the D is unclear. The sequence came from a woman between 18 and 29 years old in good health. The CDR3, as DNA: TGTGCCAGCTCAGGGAATCATCAGAACACTGAAGCTTTCTTT. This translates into CASSGNHQNTEAFF. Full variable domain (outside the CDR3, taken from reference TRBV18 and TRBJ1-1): NAGVMQNPRHLVRRRGQEARLRCSPMKGHSHVYWYRQLPEEGLKFMVYLQKENIIDESGMPKERFSAEFPKEGPSILRIQQVVRGDSAAYFCASSGNHQNTEAFFGQGTRLTVV.